This T cell receptor beta chain derives from a study of blood T cell repertoires in COVID-19. Study-level information: Samples came from the United States, Italy and Spain, spanning acute and convalescent COVID-19. T cells, B-cell-depleted T cells, or PBMCs supplied cDNA or gDNA.

Looked up from germline, CDR1 is MDHEN and CDR2 is SYDVKM. Trimming shortened V by 5 bases and J by 3 bases, and 10 bases separated the two germline ends. The CDR3 is 13 amino acids. Original processing notes: Amplification with reference gene primers provided the estimates of nucleated cell counts. Repertoires were generated with immunoSEQ multiplex PCR, while TCRdb's copy carries only in-frame clones and drops some. V and J calls plus clone size are reproduced from that table; the DNA served to infer D and trimming. The sample has about 75,000 clones, roughly 90% seen once. The receptor was derived from a human donor in a cohort sampled during active COVID-19. The V call is TRBV28, the J call TRBJ1-1; TRBD1 is a possible D gene (6 bases). The sequenced sample was peripheral blood. CDR3 sequence (DNA): TGTGCCAGCAGTCGGAACAGGGACACTGAAGCTTTCTTT. This sequence encodes CASSRNRDTEAFF. Supplemented by reference TRBV28 and TRBJ1-1, the full variable domain reads DVKVTQSSRYLVKRTGEKVFLECVQDMDHENMFWYRQDPGLGLRLIYFSYDVKMKEKGDIPEGYSVSREKKERFSLILESASTNQTSMYLCASSRNRDTEAFFGQGTRLTVV.